The table lists the clone carrying this T cell receptor (beta chain) with a few counts. TCRdb re-called the RT-PCR reads through MiXCR, storing one row per CDR3 protein. Here the sample spans around 600,000 distinct CDR3 sequences, about 11% being singletons. CDR3 length equals 16 residues. V lost 0 bases, J lost 5 bases, and 17 bases lay in between. CDR1 and CDR2 from the germline V gene are SGHRS and YFSETQ. The record originates from a study of response to subunit inactivated influenza vaccine. The same data also contributed to another study, on T cells expressing NK-cell markers. That source reports: Synthesis of TCR beta cDNA relied on 5'RACE template switching carrying UMIs. Within the sequenced cohort of eight donors, seven exhibited HCMV seropositivity and one was seronegative.

The source was PBMCs from blood, collected on the day of vaccination. The TCR was taken from a man between 50 and 59 years old who received an inactivated influenza vaccine. V usage is TRBV5-1 and J usage is TRBJ1-1; TRBD1 might be the D (6 bases). CDR3 residues: CASSLAPTGTGTEAFF. Here the CDR3 DNA reads TGCGCCAGCAGCTTGGCCCCCACAGGGACCGGGACTGAAGCTTTCTTT.